This T cell receptor (beta chain) was sequenced during a study of cytomegalovirus exposure and HLA in healthy donors. With respect to this clone: Its antigen remains unknown.

The protocol was immunoSEQ multiplex PCR, while the TCRdb copy is restricted to in-frame clones and leaves out a portion. The table lists some 150,000 clones, less than 90% of them singletons, with 3% to 3.5% in the top ten. Germline V CDR1 and CDR2: MDHEN, SYDVKM. This CDR3 contains 14 residues. V lost 7 bases to trimming and J lost 0 bases, with 13 bases between them. Findings and caveats of the study: A later analysis found first-cohort TCR clusters tended to co-occur in the approximately 120 validation repertoires.

This chain joins TRBV28 and TRBJ2-7, with D possibly being TRBD2 (6 bases). Material for sequencing was PBMCs. The clonotype comes from a woman aged 18 to 35 in good health and CMV-seropositive. CDR3 residues: CASTRRDLSYEQYF. The CDR3 nucleotides read TGTGCCAGCACCAGGCGGGACCTCTCCTACGAGCAGTACTTC.